What follows are 21 T cell receptor beta chains derived from one specimen sequenced in a study of shared T cell receptors in the human thymus. Assay used: immunoSEQ multiplex PCR; TCRdb lists only in-frame clones, some missing. The sample consists of under 700,000 clones, 75% to 80% of them appearing once. The sample also formed part of further work on human thymus T cells.

The sample taken for sequencing was thymocytes. Receptors were obtained from a boy younger than two with a congenital heart defect.

This chain connects TRBV15 to TRBJ2-5; D might be TRBD2 (6 bases). This CDR3 spans 13 amino acids. Per germline, CDR1 LNHNV and CDR2 YYDKDF (reference sequence). V was cut by 3 bases and J by 5 bases, with 10 bases left in between. This CDR3 reads CATSRGGEETQYF. In nucleotides, the CDR3 is TGTGCCACCAGCAGGGGCGGGGAGGAGACCCAGTACTTC.

The chain carries TRBV30 and TRBJ1-5; the D gene is possibly TRBD1 (6 bases). CDR1 GTSNPN and CDR2 SVGIG come from the germline V gene (reference sequence). Trimming removed 1 base from V and 0 bases from J, with 19 bases in between. The CDR3 is 18 residues long. The CDR3 DNA reads as TGTGCCTGGAGTGCTAATCCCTCGACAGGTAATAGCAATCAGCCCCAGCATTTT. It translates to CAWSANPSTGNSNQPQHF.

Regarding this clone: At one boundary the junction diverges from the germline segment, which might be a read error. This chain uses TRBV28 with TRBJ1-4; TRBD1 aligns across 10 bases. CDR3 size: 14 residues. Germline CDR1 and CDR2: MDHEN and SYDVKM. Here the CDR3 reads CASSPGTGALRIVF. CDR3 bases: TGTGCCAGCAGTCCCGGGACAGGGGCCCTGAGGATAGTTTTT.

J is TRBJ1-5 and V is TRBV27; D may be TRBD1 (5 bases). The CDR3 is made up of 15 amino acids. Germline CDR1 and CDR2: MNHEY and SMNVEV (reference sequence). V was shortened by 4 bases and J by 2 bases, with 12 bases between the two germline ends. CDR3 in amino acids: CASSSRQKRNQPQHF. The CDR3 bases are TGTGCCAGCAGTTCGCGACAGAAGCGCAATCAGCCCCAGCATTTT.

The rearrangement links TRBV5-5 to TRBJ1-2, with D unresolved. V shed 3 bases and J shed 8 bases, with 20 bases lying between them. Germline CDR1 and CDR2: SGHKS and YYEKEE (reference sequence). The length of the CDR3 is 15 residues. CDR3 protein: CASSSTDRTDRGYTF. In DNA form, the CDR3 reads TGTGCCAGCAGCTCCACCGATAGGACTGACCGGGGCTACACCTTC.

This clone was recorded a few times. This chain joins TRBV11-2 and TRBJ1-2; TRBD1 aligns across 7 bases. V shed 5 bases, J shed 5 bases, and the junction held 11 bases outside the gene matches. The CDR3 has 15 amino acids. The germline gives CDR1 SGHAT, CDR2 FQNNGV. DNA of the CDR3: TGTGCCAGCAGCCCACGACAGGGATGGGGGTATGGCTACACCTTC. Translated: CASSPRQGWGYGYTF. The full variable domain, its missing parts supplied by reference TRBV11-2 and TRBJ1-2, is EAGVAQSPRYKIIEKRQSVAFWCNPISGHATLYWYQQILGQGPKLLIQFQNNGVVDDSQLPKDRFSAERLKGVDSTLKIQPAKLEDSAVYLCASSPRQGWGYGYTFGSGTRLTVV.

The chain couples TRBV10-2 to TRBJ2-7; tentative D call: TRBD1 (6 bases). Germline assignment: CDR1 WSHSY and CDR2 SAAADI. The V and J ends lost 5 bases and 2 bases respectively, with 7 bases between them. The CDR3 runs to 12 residues. CDR3 in DNA: TGCGCCAGCAGTCACAGGGCCTACGAGCAGTACTTC. Protein: CASSHRAYEQYF.

The chain is built from TRBV29-1 and TRBJ2-1; the match to TRBD1 covers 9 bases. This CDR3 region has 13 residues. The J segment lost 7 bases and the V segment lost 3 bases, leaving 4 bases of the junction unmatched. Germline assignment: CDR1 SQVTM and CDR2 ANQGSEA. CDR3 sequence: CSVDRTGVNEQFF. The CDR3 DNA is TGCAGCGTTGATCGGACAGGGGTGAATGAGCAGTTCTTC.

The chain recombines TRBV4-2 with TRBJ2-7; no reliable D call. The CDR3 is 15 amino acids. Germline CDR1 LGHNA, CDR2 YNFKEQ. V dropped 4 bases and J dropped 3 bases, with 16 bases sitting between them. The CDR3 bases are TGTGCCAGCAGCCGAAAAGAGCGAGTGCGCTACGAGCAGTACTTC. Protein sequence: CASSRKERVRYEQYF.

The rearrangement uses TRBV13 and TRBJ2-1; maybe TRBD1 (7 bases). CDR1 and CDR2 (germline): PRHDT, FYEKMQ (reference sequence). There are 15 residues in the CDR3. V lost 5 bases, J lost 6 bases, and 17 bases lay in between. CDR3 amino acids: CASSLDREVRNEQFF. In DNA, the CDR3 is TGTGCCAGCAGCCTCGACAGGGAGGTACGCAATGAGCAGTTCTTC.

The V and J genes are TRBV2 and TRBJ2-6, with TRBD2 as a possible D gene (6 bases). This CDR3 has 17 residues. Germline V gene lookup returns CDR1 SNHLY and CDR2 FYNNEI. Trimming pared 1 base from V and 4 bases from J, leaving 14 bases between. This CDR3 reads CASSEVARGSGANVLTF. The CDR3 nucleotides are TGTGCCAGCAGTGAAGTGGCCCGGGGGTCAGGGGCCAACGTCCTGACTTTC. The full variable domain, rest sourced from reference TRBV2 and TRBJ2-6, is EPEVTQTPSHQVTQMGQEVILRCVPISNHLYFYWYRQILGQKVEFLVSFYNNEISEKSEIFDDQFSVERPDGSNFTLKIRSTKLEDSAMYFCASSEVARGSGANVLTFGAGSRLTVL.

This chain links TRBV30 with TRBJ2-7, with 7 bases that match TRBD2. Germline V gene sequence: CDR1 GTSNPN, CDR2 SVGIG (reference sequence). This CDR3 is 15 amino acids long. V gave up 0 bases and J gave up 3 bases; unmatched junction bases: 8. The CDR3 coding sequence is TGTGCCTGGAGTGTTGGCGGGGCGGGGGTCTACGAGCAGTACTTC. It specifies CAWSVGGAGVYEQYF.

V gene TRBV29-1 combines with J gene TRBJ1-1; D unresolved. Germline V gives CDR1 SQVTM, CDR2 ANQGSEA. With 5 bases removed from V and 0 bases from J, the gap between germline ends came to 10 bases. The CDR3 has 13 residues. CDR3 residues: CSVLQYMNTEAFF. In DNA, the CDR3 is TGCAGCGTTTTACAGTACATGAACACTGAAGCTTTCTTT.

The gene calls are TRBV14 and TRBJ1-2, with 9 bases matching TRBD1. Germline V gene lookup returns CDR1 SGHDN and CDR2 FVKESK. This CDR3 is built from 13 residues. Trimming cost V 8 bases and J 5 bases; bases outside gene matches: 6. Here the CDR3 DNA reads TGTGCCAGCGGAAACAGGGGGCTATATGGCTACACCTTC. This gives the protein CASGNRGLYGYTF.

The chain employs TRBV15 and TRBJ2-2; perhaps TRBD1 as D (6 bases). Trimming stripped 1 base from V and 11 bases from J, with 20 bases between. Germline V gene lookup returns CDR1 LNHNV and CDR2 YYDKDF (reference sequence). CDR3 length equals 16 residues. CDR3 nucleotides: TGTGCCACCAGCAGAGGACAGGAAGAGTGTCCGTGTGAGCTGTTTTTT. It codes for CATSRGQEECPCELFF.

This sequence joins TRBV10-3 and TRBJ2-3, with a tentative D call TRBD2 (6 bases). V was shortened by 8 bases and J by 2 bases, with 11 bases between the two germline ends. CDR1 and CDR2 (germline): ENHRY, SYGVKD. The CDR3 loop spans 13 amino acids. The CDR3: CAIGTFDTDTQYF. CDR3 nucleotide sequence: TGTGCCATCGGGACTTTTGACACAGATACGCAGTATTTT.

The chain links TRBV5-1 to TRBJ2-1; a weak D match, TRBD2 (6 bases). The CDR3 has 16 residues. Trimming removed 3 bases at V and 4 bases at J, with 17 bases between. In germline, CDR1 is SGHRS, CDR2 YFSETQ. The CDR3, as DNA: TGCGCCAGCAGCTCAGGTCGGGACTTCACTTACAATGAGCAGTTCTTC. It encodes CASSSGRDFTYNEQFF.

This chain uses TRBV29-1 with TRBJ1-4; D is perhaps TRBD1 (6 bases). The germline V and J ends were trimmed by 2 bases and 6 bases, with 13 bases remaining between them. CDR1 and CDR2 (germline): SQVTM, ANQGSEA. This CDR3 has 14 residues. The CDR3 sequence is CSVERAQGDEKLFF. Written as DNA, the CDR3 is TGCAGCGTTGAACGGGCACAGGGTGATGAAAAACTGTTTTTT.

This sequence joins TRBV5-1 and TRBJ2-6, with D perhaps TRBD1 (7 bases). Germline V gene sequence: CDR1 SGHRS, CDR2 YFSETQ. Trimming stripped 4 bases from V and 0 bases from J, with 20 bases between. The CDR3 extends over 19 amino acids. CDR3 protein: CASSHQGGTVASGANVLTF. CDR3 sequence (DNA): TGCGCCAGCAGCCACCAGGGGGGCACCGTGGCCTCTGGGGCCAACGTCCTGACTTTC. The full variable domain, completed using reference TRBV5-1 and TRBJ2-6, is KAGVTQTPRYLIKTRGQQVTLSCSPISGHRSVSWYQQTPGQGLQFLFEYFSETQRNKGNFPGRFSGRQFSNSRSEMNVSTLELGDSALYLCASSHQGGTVASGANVLTFGAGSRLTVL.

The V call is TRBV29-1, the J call TRBJ1-5; D unresolved. This CDR3 is built from 15 residues. Deletions cut 4 bases from V and 0 bases from J, with 13 bases between. CDR1 and CDR2 from the germline V gene are SQVTM and ANQGSEA. This chain's CDR3 is CSVGVRGCSNQPQHF. The CDR3 bases are TGCAGCGTTGGGGTAAGAGGGTGTAGCAATCAGCCCCAGCATTTT.

The CDR3: CASSWTSGTTNTGELFF. The CDR3, as DNA: TGTGCCAGCAGCTGGACTAGCGGGACCACGAACACCGGGGAGCTGTTTTTT. V and J are TRBV11-3 and TRBJ2-2, with 12 bases that match TRBD2. CDR1 and CDR2 (germline): SGHNT, YENEEA. The V and J ends lost 4 bases and 0 bases, in that order; junction bases with no gene match: 3. This CDR3 has 17 amino acids.